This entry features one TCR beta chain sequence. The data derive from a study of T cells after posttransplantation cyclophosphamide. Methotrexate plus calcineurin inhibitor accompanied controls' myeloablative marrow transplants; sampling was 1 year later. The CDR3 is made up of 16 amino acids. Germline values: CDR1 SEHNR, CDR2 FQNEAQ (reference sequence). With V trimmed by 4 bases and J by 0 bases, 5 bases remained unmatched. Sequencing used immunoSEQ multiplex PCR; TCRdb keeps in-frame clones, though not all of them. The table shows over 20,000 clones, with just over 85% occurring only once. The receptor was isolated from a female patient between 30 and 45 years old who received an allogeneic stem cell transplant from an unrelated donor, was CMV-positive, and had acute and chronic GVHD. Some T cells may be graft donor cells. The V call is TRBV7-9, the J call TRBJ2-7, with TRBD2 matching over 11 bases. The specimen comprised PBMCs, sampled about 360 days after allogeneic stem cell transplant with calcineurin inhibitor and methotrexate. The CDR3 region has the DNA TGTGCCAGCAGCTGGATGGGGACTAGCGGCTCCTACGAGCAGTACTTC. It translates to CASSWMGTSGSYEQYF.